The 21 T cell receptor beta chains listed next were all sequenced from one sample in a study of T cell responses to AZD1222 COVID-19 vaccine. Sequencing was performed with immunoSEQ multiplex PCR; in TCRdb, only in-frame clones are kept and a portion is missing. This table holds some 150,000 clones, around 92% found once. This specimen was peripheral blood, taken on day 0 of AZD1222 vaccination. These receptors all stem from an adult in good health.

The chain is built from TRBV5-1 and TRBJ1-4, with a tentative D call TRBD1 (5 bases). The V gene's germline CDR1 is SGHRS and CDR2 YFSETQ. V dropped 4 bases and J dropped 4 bases, with 17 bases sitting between them. The CDR3 is 16 residues long. The DNA of the CDR3 is TGCGCCAGCAGCGGGGGTCCTGGGGTCATTAATGAAAAACTGTTTTTT. Its protein is CASSGGPGVINEKLFF. The whole variable domain, remainder taken from reference TRBV5-1 and TRBJ1-4, is KAGVTQTPRYLIKTRGQQVTLSCSPISGHRSVSWYQQTPGQGLQFLFEYFSETQRNKGNFPGRFSGRQFSNSRSEMNVSTLELGDSALYLCASSGGPGVINEKLFFGSGTQLSVL.

J is TRBJ1-5 and V is TRBV27; 7 bases are shared with TRBD1. The CDR3 length is 14 residues. Germline CDR1 is MNHEY and CDR2 is SMNVEV (reference sequence). With 5 bases clipped from V and 1 base from J, the junction kept 2 bases outside the gene matches. The CDR3 DNA reads as TGTGCCAGCAGTGGACAGGAAAGCAATCAGCCCCAGCATTTT. Amino acid sequence: CASSGQESNQPQHF.

The gene calls are TRBV5-1 and TRBJ2-7, with D possibly being TRBD1 (5 bases). The germline V gene has CDR1 SGHRS and CDR2 YFSETQ. The germline V and J ends were trimmed by 4 bases and 2 bases, with 16 bases remaining between them. CDR3 length: 15 residues. In DNA form, the CDR3 reads TGCGCCAGCAGCCTTTTTTCAGGGTTAACCTACGAGCAGTACTTC. It yields the protein CASSLFSGLTYEQYF.

The J gene is TRBJ2-3, the V gene TRBV11-3, with 8 bases matching TRBD1. The V gene's germline CDR1 is SGHNT and CDR2 YENEEA. Trimming at V came to 0 bases and at J to 6 bases, leaving 2 bases not matched to a gene. The CDR3 totals 14 residues. In DNA, the CDR3 is TGTGCCAGCAGCTTAGATGCAGGGGGCGATACGCAGTATTTT. This codes for CASSLDAGGDTQYF. Filled out from reference TRBV11-3 and TRBJ2-3, the complete variable domain reads EAGVVQSPRYKIIEKKQPVAFWCNPISGHNTLYWYLQNLGQGPELLIRYENEEAVDDSQLPKDRFSAERLKGVDSTLKIQPAELGDSAVYLCASSLDAGGDTQYFGPGTRLTVL.

CDR3 amino acids: CASSLKGNYGYTF. The DNA of the CDR3 is TGTGCCAGCAGCTTGAAGGGCAACTATGGCTACACCTTC. V gene TRBV7-3 combines with J gene TRBJ1-2; no firm D call. The germline V gene has CDR1 SGHTA and CDR2 FQGTGA. The CDR3 covers 13 residues. Trimming took off 3 bases at V and 2 bases at J, with 7 bases between the two ends.

The chain links TRBV10-3 to TRBJ1-5; D may be TRBD1 (5 bases). V was pared by 6 bases and J by 4 bases, with 13 bases between. The V gene's germline CDR1 is ENHRY and CDR2 SYGVKD. The CDR3 loop spans 14 amino acids. In nucleotides, the CDR3 is TGTGCCATCAGCCGGCAGGGCGGGAATCAGCCCCAGCATTTT. Translated, it gives CAISRQGGNQPQHF.

The chain combines TRBV6-5 with TRBJ1-2; weak D call: TRBD1 (6 bases). CDR3 size: 13 residues. The V gene's germline CDR1 is MNHEY and CDR2 SVGAGI. The V gene lost 4 bases and the J gene lost 14 bases, with 20 bases spanning the gap. The CDR3 nucleotides are TGTGCCAGCAGTTCCGAACCCCGGACAGCGGAAACCTTC. It specifies CASSSEPRTAETF.

This clone was counted a single time. The rearrangement uses TRBV6-4 and TRBJ1-5; D gene ambiguous. V lost 5 bases and J 3 bases, leaving 2 bases between the germline ends. CDR1 MRHNA and CDR2 SNTAGT come from the germline V gene. This CDR3 has 11 amino acids. CDR3 DNA sequence: TGTGCCAGCAGTCACAATCAGCCCCAGCATTTT. This sequence encodes CASSHNQPQHF.

The rearrangement joins TRBV4-1 to TRBJ2-3; D is possibly TRBD1 (6 bases). Trimming removed 1 base from V and 3 bases from J, with 23 bases in between. CDR1 and CDR2 (germline): MGHRA, YSYEKL. CDR3 length: 19 residues. Here the CDR3 reads CASSQVEVGTGIPTDTQYF. The CDR3 DNA is TGCGCCAGCAGCCAAGTGGAAGTCGGAACAGGGATTCCTACAGATACGCAGTATTTT.

Comments on this clone: The same CDR3 is also encoded by other DNA sequences in this sample. The genes are TRBV18 and TRBJ2-5, with TRBD1 identical over 7 bases. This CDR3 spans 13 amino acids. V lost 2 bases to trimming and J lost 3 bases; unmatched junction nucleotides: 0. Germline V lookup: CDR1 KGHSH, CDR2 LQKENI. CDR3 sequence reads: CASSPGTEETQYF. CDR3 nucleotide sequence: TGTGCCAGCTCACCAGGGACAGAAGAGACCCAGTACTTC.

The chain carries TRBV30 and TRBJ1-1; D unclear. The V gene lost 5 bases and the J gene lost 5 bases, with 15 bases spanning the gap. The V gene's germline CDR1 is GTSNPN and CDR2 SVGIG (reference sequence). The CDR3 spans 13 residues. The CDR3 sequence is CAWGRGGGTEAFF. In DNA, the CDR3 is TGTGCCTGGGGGCGGGGAGGAGGAACTGAAGCTTTCTTT.

The chain joins TRBV7-2 to TRBJ2-5; tentative D call: TRBD1 (5 bases). This CDR3 is 13 amino acids long. V dropped 1 base and J dropped 4 bases, with 7 bases sitting between them. Germline V lookup: CDR1 SGHTA, CDR2 FQGNSA. CDR3 residues: CASSLEQAETQYF. The CDR3 nucleotides read TGTGCCAGCAGCTTAGAACAGGCAGAGACCCAGTACTTC.

V and J are TRBV11-1 and TRBJ2-2; 7 nucleotides match TRBD2. Germline V gives CDR1 SGHAT, CDR2 FQDESV (reference sequence). V lost 5 bases to trimming and J lost 7 bases; unmatched junction nucleotides: 10. CDR3 size: 15 residues. This chain's CDR3 is CASSPERGLVGELFF. CDR3 DNA sequence: TGTGCCAGCAGCCCGGAGCGGGGACTGGTCGGGGAGCTGTTTTTT. Full variable domain (rest looked up from reference TRBV11-1 and TRBJ2-2): EAEVAQSPRYKITEKSQAVAFWCDPISGHATLYWYRQILGQGPELLVQFQDESVVDDSQLPKDRFSAERLKGVDSTLKIQPAELGDSAMYLCASSPERGLVGELFFGEGSRLTVL.

CDR3 sequence (DNA): TGTGCCAGCAGCGGGACAGGGGGAGTCCCCTCAGAGACCCAGTACTTC. Amino acid sequence: CASSGTGGVPSETQYF. The chain uses TRBV11-2 and TRBJ2-5; 11 bases align to TRBD1. This CDR3 is 16 amino acids long. Per germline, CDR1 SGHAT and CDR2 FQNNGV. V trimming: 5 bases; J trimming: 4 bases; junction bases outside the gene matches: 9. The full variable domain, rest sourced from reference TRBV11-2 and TRBJ2-5, is EAGVAQSPRYKIIEKRQSVAFWCNPISGHATLYWYQQILGQGPKLLIQFQNNGVVDDSQLPKDRFSAERLKGVDSTLKIQPAKLEDSAVYLCASSGTGGVPSETQYFGPGTRLLVL.

V usage is TRBV4-1 and J usage is TRBJ1-2; 8 positions agree with TRBD1. The junction had 12 bases not matched to a gene; V was cut back by 2 bases and J by 7 bases. Germline assignment: CDR1 MGHRA and CDR2 YSYEKL. The CDR3 runs to 16 residues. CDR3 sequence: CASSQLTSTGAAGYTF. In DNA form, the CDR3 reads TGCGCCAGCAGCCAATTGACTTCGACAGGGGCGGCTGGCTACACCTTC.

This sequence joins TRBV11-2 and TRBJ1-2, with D possibly matching TRBD1 (5 bases). CDR3 length: 14 amino acids. Germline values: CDR1 SGHAT, CDR2 FQNNGV. V was pared by 1 base and J by 5 bases, with 11 bases between. The CDR3 DNA is TGTGCCAGCAGCTTAGCCCCCCGGGGGTATGGCTACACCTTC. Its translation is CASSLAPRGYGYTF.

V and J are TRBV6-5 and TRBJ1-1; D perhaps matches TRBD1 (6 bases). The V end lost 3 bases, the J end lost 5 bases, and 13 bases lay between the germline ends. Germline CDR1 MNHEY, CDR2 SVGAGI. This CDR3 is 14 amino acids long. The chain's CDR3 is CASSYSGVGTEAFF. CDR3 sequence (DNA): TGTGCCAGCAGTTATTCAGGGGTAGGGACTGAAGCTTTCTTT.

CDR3 protein: CATGTVNTGELFF. The CDR3 nucleotides read TGTGCCACCGGCACTGTTAACACCGGGGAGCTGTTTTTT. The chain recombines TRBV15 with TRBJ2-2; D remains unclear. This CDR3 is built from 13 residues. Germline V CDR1 and CDR2: LNHNV, YYDKDF (reference sequence). Trimming removed 8 bases from V and 2 bases from J, with 9 bases in between.

This clone was seen only once. The rearrangement uses TRBV5-1 and TRBJ1-4; D gene uncertain. The V end was cut by 4 bases, the J end by 8 bases, with 9 bases between. CDR3 size: 12 residues. The germline V gene encodes CDR1 SGHRS and CDR2 YFSETQ. This CDR3 reads CASSENREKLFF. As DNA, the CDR3 is TGCGCCAGCAGCGAAAACAGAGAAAAACTGTTTTTT.

J is TRBJ1-5 and V is TRBV27; the D is unclear. V gave up 2 bases and J gave up 1 base, with 6 bases separating them. Germline V gives CDR1 MNHEY, CDR2 SMNVEV (reference sequence). The CDR3 has 14 residues. The CDR3 region is CASSLVGSNQPQHF. CDR3 sequence (DNA): TGTGCCAGCAGTTTAGTAGGGAGCAATCAGCCCCAGCATTTT.

The chain recombines TRBV6-5 with TRBJ2-7; no definite D call. The V end lost 6 bases, the J end lost 3 bases, and 9 bases lay between the germline ends. The CDR3 contains 12 residues. The germline gives CDR1 MNHEY, CDR2 SVGAGI. CDR3 amino acids: CASRTGLYEQYF. The CDR3 DNA reads TGTGCCAGCAGGACGGGCCTCTACGAGCAGTACTTC.